This paragraph covers one T cell receptor beta chain sequence. Its antigen is still unknown. The PCR had 60 Vbeta and 13 Jbeta primers. Profiled with immunoSEQ multiplex PCR; TCRdb holds only in-frame clones, not every one. In the table there are about 190,000 clones, roughly 84% of which are singletons. This entry comes from a study of cytomegalovirus exposure and HLA in healthy donors. Study-wide findings and caveats: It was taken for granted in presence/absence analyses that sequencing depth across donors was roughly uniform.

The sequence derives from a woman aged 45-59 years in good health and CMV-seropositive. Sequenced material: PBMCs.

The CDR3 nucleotides read TGTGCCACCAGCAGAGCGGGGAGGGGGCAAGAGACCCAGTACTTC. This encodes CATSRAGRGQETQYF. The rearrangement joins TRBV15 to TRBJ2-5, with a tentative D call TRBD2 (7 bases). Germline CDR1 LNHNV, CDR2 YYDKDF (reference sequence). The V end lost 1 base, the J end lost 2 bases, and 11 bases lay between the germline ends. The CDR3 length is 15 residues.